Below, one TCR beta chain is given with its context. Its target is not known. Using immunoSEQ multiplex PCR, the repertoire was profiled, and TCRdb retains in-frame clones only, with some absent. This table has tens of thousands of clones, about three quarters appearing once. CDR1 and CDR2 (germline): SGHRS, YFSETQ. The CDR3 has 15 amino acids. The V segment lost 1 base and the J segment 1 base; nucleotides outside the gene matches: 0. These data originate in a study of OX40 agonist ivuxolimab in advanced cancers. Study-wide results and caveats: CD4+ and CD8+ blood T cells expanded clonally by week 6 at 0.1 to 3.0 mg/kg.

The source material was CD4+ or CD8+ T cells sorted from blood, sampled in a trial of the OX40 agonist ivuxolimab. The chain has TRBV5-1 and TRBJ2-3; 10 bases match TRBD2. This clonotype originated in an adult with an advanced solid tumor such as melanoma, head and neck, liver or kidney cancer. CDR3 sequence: CASSLTSGGTDTQYF. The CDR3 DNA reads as TGCGCCAGCAGCTTGACTAGCGGGGGCACAGATACGCAGTATTTT. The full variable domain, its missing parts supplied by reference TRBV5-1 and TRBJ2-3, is KAGVTQTPRYLIKTRGQQVTLSCSPISGHRSVSWYQQTPGQGLQFLFEYFSETQRNKGNFPGRFSGRQFSNSRSEMNVSTLELGDSALYLCASSLTSGGTDTQYFGPGTRLTVL.